Each of the 25 T cell receptor beta chains below was sequenced from the same sample in a study of spatial heterogeneity in lung cancer. The time point: blood at routine non-recurrence follow-up after resection. TCRdb recomputed calls from the 5' RACE reads with MiXCR, one row per CDR3 protein. The sample has fewer than 150,000 distinct CDR3 sequences, under 14% seen once. The sample was PBMCs, taken at follow-up. The source is a female donor with early-stage non-small cell lung cancer.

The J gene is TRBJ2-7, the V gene TRBV5-1; the D call may be TRBD1 or TRBD2 (6 bases each). The CDR3 loop spans 14 amino acids. The germline CDR1 and CDR2 sequences are SGHRS and YFSETQ. The ends were cut back, 0 bases at V and 2 bases at J, with 9 bases in the middle. CDR3 region: CASSLVGGPYEQYF. The CDR3 DNA reads as TGCGCCAGCAGCTTGGTGGGGGGCCCCTACGAGCAGTACTTC. The full variable domain, in which reference TRBV5-1 and TRBJ2-7 provide the parts outside the CDR3, is KAGVTQTPRYLIKTRGQQVTLSCSPISGHRSVSWYQQTPGQGLQFLFEYFSETQRNKGNFPGRFSGRQFSNSRSEMNVSTLELGDSALYLCASSLVGGPYEQYFGPGTRLTVT.

This clonotype has at least ten counts. The chain couples TRBV10-3 to TRBJ2-7; D might be TRBD1 or TRBD2, each matching 6 bases. The CDR3 loop spans 14 amino acids. Deletions cut 6 bases from V and 5 bases from J, with 17 bases between. Germline V CDR1 and CDR2: ENHRY, SYGVKD. CDR3 in DNA: TGTGCCATCAGCGCAGTAGGGGGGCAGAACGAGCAGTACTTC. It encodes CAISAVGGQNEQYF.

This clonotype has at least ten counts. The rearrangement uses TRBV2 and TRBJ2-7; possibly TRBD1 for D (5 bases). V was trimmed by 6 bases and J by 6 bases, leaving 15 bases between them. CDR3 length: 13 amino acids. Germline V CDR1 and CDR2: SNHLY, FYNNEI. In DNA form, the CDR3 reads TGTGCCAGCAGCGATGACAGTTGGGCCGAGCAGTACTTC. Translated: CASSDDSWAEQYF.

This clonotype was detected a few times. The chain is built from TRBV20-1 and TRBJ1-2; D unclear. The CDR3 is 14 residues long. V gave up 1 base and J gave up 3 bases, with 12 bases separating them. Looked up from germline, CDR1 is DFQATT and CDR2 is SNEGSKA (reference sequence). The CDR3 region is CSARALKTDYGYTF. CDR3 sequence (DNA): TGCAGTGCTAGAGCGCTGAAGACGGACTATGGCTACACCTTC.

This clonotype has a handful of counts. V is TRBV20-1 and J is TRBJ1-6; D remains unclear. Per the germline V gene, CDR1 is DFQATT and CDR2 is SNEGSKA (reference sequence). The germline V and J ends were trimmed by 6 bases and 7 bases, with 19 bases remaining between them. The CDR3 runs to 15 residues. CDR3 DNA: TGCAGTGCCGCGGTAGTTGGGCAGGTGAATTCACCCCTCCACTTT. It codes for CSAAVVGQVNSPLHF.

This clonotype turned up a few times. The rearrangement links TRBV12-3 or TRBV12-4 to TRBJ2-7, with 14 positions matching TRBD2. CDR3 length equals 17 residues. Unmatched junction bases numbered 11, after V lost 6 bases and J lost 4 bases. CDR3 amino acids: CASSLPGTSGSNYEQYF. The CDR3 DNA reads TGTGCCAGCAGCCTCCCCGGGACTAGCGGGAGCAATTACGAGCAGTACTTC.

This clonotype was picked up a small number of times. The chain combines TRBV29-1 with TRBJ2-1; 8 bases fit TRBD1. After removal of 7 bases from V and 6 bases from J, the junction contained 8 bases not matched to a gene. The CDR3 runs to 13 residues. Germline CDR1 is SQVTM and CDR2 is ANQGSEA. CDR3 protein: CSGKTGAVNEQFF. The CDR3 coding sequence is TGCAGCGGTAAGACAGGGGCCGTCAATGAGCAGTTCTTC.

The CDR3 loop reads CASSPAAGFYEQYF. CDR3 nucleotides: TGTGCCAGCAGCCCGGCGGCGGGTTTCTACGAGCAGTACTTC. This chain links TRBV6-6 with TRBJ2-7; tentatively, D is TRBD2 (5 bases). The CDR3 spans 14 residues. Germline CDR1 MNHNY, CDR2 SVGAGI (reference sequence). V was clipped by 6 bases and J by 3 bases, with 15 bases between them.

There are many counts of this clonotype. The chain carries TRBV6-6 and TRBJ2-3, with D possibly TRBD2 on 5 matching bases. The CDR3 runs 15 residues. Germline values: CDR1 MNHNY, CDR2 SVGAGI (reference sequence). V shed 3 bases and J shed 0 bases, with 10 bases lying between them. CDR3 loop: CASSYKRSSTDTQYF. DNA of the CDR3: TGTGCCAGCAGTTATAAGCGGTCTAGCACAGATACGCAGTATTTT.

The chain couples TRBV15 to TRBJ1-5; the D is unclear. Looked up from germline, CDR1 is LNHNV and CDR2 is YYDKDF (reference sequence). This CDR3 is 12 amino acids long. Trimming took 5 bases from V and 3 from J, leaving 5 bases between them. CDR3 bases: TGTGCCACCAGCGGGAACAATCAGCCCCAGCATTTT. The encoded protein is CATSGNNQPQHF.

The table lists this clonotype with many counts. This chain joins TRBV19 and TRBJ2-1, with 8 bases lining up with TRBD2. The CDR3 totals 16 residues. The ends lost 2 bases at V and 4 bases at J; junction bases unmatched: 7. Germline V gene sequence: CDR1 LNHDA, CDR2 SQIVND (reference sequence). In DNA, the CDR3 is TGTGCCAGTAGTATACGCACTAGCGGCAAATACAATGAGCAGTTCTTC. Translating it yields CASSIRTSGKYNEQFF.

The sample holds a few counts of this clonotype. This CDR3 is CASSLAGGATLQETQYF. CDR3 nucleotides: TGCGCCAGCAGCTTGGCCGGAGGGGCAACCCTACAAGAGACCCAGTACTTC. V usage is TRBV5-1 and J usage is TRBJ2-5; D might be TRBD2 (6 bases). V shed 0 bases and J shed 2 bases, with 17 bases lying between them. This CDR3 has 17 amino acids. Germline V gives CDR1 SGHRS, CDR2 YFSETQ.

The table lists this clonotype with many counts. CDR3 protein: CASSLPTSGKPRGGYNEQFF. The CDR3 nucleotides read TGTGCCAGCAGTCTCCCGACTAGCGGGAAACCCCGGGGTGGTTACAATGAGCAGTTCTTC. The chain has TRBV12-3 or TRBV12-4 and TRBJ2-1; 11 nucleotides agree with TRBD2. The trim removed 5 bases at V and 4 bases at J, leaving 19 bases unmatched. The CDR3 totals 20 residues.

There are a few counts of this clonotype. This chain links TRBV7-3 with TRBJ1-6, with D unresolved. CDR1 is SGHTA and CDR2 is FQGTGA in the germline V gene. This CDR3 has 13 residues. Trimming removed 1 base at V and 7 bases at J, with 5 bases between. This CDR3 reads CASSLSRNSPLHF. Written as DNA, the CDR3 is TGTGCCAGCAGCTTAAGTCGGAATTCACCCCTCCACTTT.

This clonotype showed up just a few times. The chain carries TRBV7-2 and TRBJ1-2, with D perhaps TRBD1 (6 bases). V gave up 7 bases and J gave up 8 bases, with 17 bases separating them. Germline CDR1 and CDR2: SGHTA and FQGNSA. CDR3 length equals 13 residues. The CDR3: CASTEQGVWGYTF. In nucleotides, the CDR3 is TGTGCCAGCACCGAACAGGGTGTATGGGGCTACACCTTC.

This clonotype was recorded many times. V usage is TRBV19 and J usage is TRBJ1-1; TRBD1 might be the D (6 bases). Trimming cost V 5 bases and J 1 base, with 20 bases left between them. The CDR3 is 17 residues long. CDR1 LNHDA and CDR2 SQIVND come from the germline V gene (reference sequence). CDR3 sequence reads: CASSLVSAGTSNTEAFF. CDR3 nucleotides: TGTGCCAGTAGTTTAGTCTCCGCCGGGACATCGAACACTGAAGCTTTCTTT.

This clonotype was recorded many times. The CDR3 reads CSAREDREEAFF. CDR3 nucleotide sequence: TGCAGTGCTAGAGAAGACAGGGAGGAAGCTTTCTTT. The gene calls are TRBV20-1 and TRBJ1-1, with 7 bases that match TRBD1. CDR3 size: 12 residues. From germline, CDR1 is DFQATT and CDR2 SNEGSKA (reference sequence). The V gene end was trimmed by 0 bases and the J gene end by 8 bases; junction bases not matched to a gene: 3.

This clonotype was seen repeatedly, ten times or more. This chain joins TRBV24-1 and TRBJ2-3; 8 positions match TRBD1. CDR3 length: 17 amino acids. J lost 6 bases, V lost 4 bases, and 14 bases had no gene match. Germline CDR1 and CDR2: KGHDR and SFDVKD. Here the CDR3 reads CATSDPKKGQGADTQYF. As DNA, the CDR3 is TGTGCCACCAGTGACCCAAAAAAGGGGCAGGGGGCTGATACGCAGTATTTT.

This clonotype has at least ten counts. The chain has TRBV7-6 and TRBJ2-7; 7 bases map to TRBD2. The CDR3 covers 15 residues. CDR1 and CDR2 (germline): SGHVS, FNYEAQ. The J segment lost 7 bases and the V segment lost 6 bases, leaving 15 bases of the junction unmatched. CDR3 protein: CASRTPGGGRKEQYF. Written as DNA, the CDR3 is TGTGCCAGCAGAACTCCCGGCGGGGGACGAAAGGAGCAGTACTTC.

The chain combines TRBV24-1 with TRBJ1-2; tentatively, D is TRBD1 (6 bases). The V and J ends lost 5 bases and 6 bases respectively, with 21 bases between them. CDR1 is KGHDR, CDR2 SFDVKD, per germline. The CDR3 covers 16 residues. The CDR3 DNA sequence: TGTGCCACCAGTGCCGGGGGGGCGGCAGGAGATAATGGCTACACCTTC. Protein product: CATSAGGAAGDNGYTF.

This clonotype was detected once. The chain uses TRBV18 and TRBJ2-2; TRBD1 matches at 8 bases. CDR3 size: 16 residues. Per the germline V gene, CDR1 is KGHSH and CDR2 is LQKENI. Trimming cost V 6 bases and J 4 bases; bases outside gene matches: 10. CDR3 coding DNA: TGTGCCAGCTCTCCAACTAGGACAGGGTCCACCGGGGAGCTGTTTTTT. Its protein is CASSPTRTGSTGELFF. Combining the CDR3 with reference TRBV18 and TRBJ2-2 gives the whole variable domain NAGVMQNPRHLVRRRGQEARLRCSPMKGHSHVYWYRQLPEEGLKFMVYLQKENIIDESGMPKERFSAEFPKEGPSILRIQQVVRGDSAAYFCASSPTRTGSTGELFFGEGSRLTVL.

The chain combines TRBV20-1 with TRBJ1-1, with D possibly matching TRBD1 (6 bases). Trimming left V 1 base short and J 3 bases short, with 15 bases between. This CDR3 has 15 amino acids. Germline values: CDR1 DFQATT, CDR2 SNEGSKA (reference sequence). CDR3 residues: CSARGGRGHDTEAFF. The CDR3 DNA reads as TGCAGTGCTAGAGGAGGAAGGGGACATGACACTGAAGCTTTCTTT.

V is TRBV19 and J is TRBJ2-1, with D possibly matching TRBD1 (5 bases). V dropped 3 bases and J dropped 9 bases, with 9 bases sitting between them. CDR1 is LNHDA, CDR2 SQIVND, per germline (reference sequence). The CDR3 covers 12 residues. CDR3 protein: CASSIHRGEQFF. The CDR3 nucleotides are TGTGCCAGTAGTATCCATAGGGGTGAGCAGTTCTTC.

This clonotype has ten or more counts. V gene TRBV29-1 combines with J gene TRBJ1-1, with D perhaps matching TRBD1 (6 bases). V was cut by 6 bases and J by 1 base, with 12 bases left in between. The CDR3 runs to 13 residues. From germline, CDR1 is SQVTM and CDR2 ANQGSEA. CDR3 sequence reads: CSVSGQWNTEAFF. The CDR3 DNA reads as TGCAGCGTATCGGGACAATGGAACACTGAAGCTTTCTTT.

In its sample, this clonotype was seen a few times. V and J are TRBV28 and TRBJ2-7, with 7 nucleotides matching TRBD1. After removal of 1 base from V and 3 bases from J, the junction contained 9 bases not matched to a gene. This CDR3 region has 16 residues. The germline CDR1 and CDR2 sequences are MDHEN and SYDVKM. The CDR3 nucleotides read TGTGCCAGCAGTTTATTCGGACAGGTTGCGGACTACGAGCAGTACTTC. The encoded protein is CASSLFGQVADYEQYF. Combining the CDR3 with reference TRBV28 and TRBJ2-7 gives the whole variable domain DVKVTQSSRYLVKRTGEKVFLECVQDMDHENMFWYRQDPGLGLRLIYFSYDVKMKEKGDIPEGYSVSREKKERFSLILESASTNQTSMYLCASSLFGQVADYEQYFGPGTRLTVT.